Listed below are T cell receptor beta chains from one sample, sequenced in a study of T cells after yellow fever vaccination. One entry per CDR3 protein results from TCRdb running MiXCR on the 5' RACE reads. The table has about 230,000 distinct CDR3 sequences, 5.5% to 8.5% seen once. Source: CD4+ T cells sorted from PBMCs, taken on the day of the yellow fever booster vaccination. These receptors were collected from a young man who received the YFV17D yellow fever vaccine. The CDR3 runs from the conserved cysteine through the conserved F or W. D genes are given only for firm matches. Where a row states a size, it is once, few, many or the class of an expanded clone; other rows omit it.

d_gene: TRBD2
j_gene: TRBJ2-4
v_gene: TRBV7-2
abundance: NA
CDR3nt: TGTGCCAGCAGCTTAGTCGGGGGGGGCAAAAACATTCAGTACTTC
CDR3aa: CASSLVGGGKNIQYF

d_gene: TRBD2
j_gene: TRBJ2-7
v_gene: TRBV5-1
abundance: NA
CDR3nt: TGCGCCAGCAGCTTAACGTCTAGCGGGAGTACCTACGAGCAGTACTTC
CDR3aa: CASSLTSSGSTYEQYF

d_gene: NA
j_gene: TRBJ1-5
v_gene: TRBV28
abundance: NA
CDR3nt: TGTGCCAGCAGCCCAGTGGACAGAAATCAGCCCCAGCATTTT
CDR3aa: CASSPVDRNQPQHF

d_gene: TRBD2
j_gene: TRBJ2-3
v_gene: TRBV7-2
abundance: once
CDR3nt: TGTGCCAGCAGCTTGAAAAGCGGGAGGTTGGCAGATGCGCAGTATTTT
CDR3aa: CASSLKSGRLADAQYF

d_gene: NA
j_gene: TRBJ1-2
v_gene: TRBV10-3
abundance: NA
CDR3nt: TGTGCCATCAGTGTCGGAACGCGGGGGGGCTACACCTTC
CDR3aa: CAISVGTRGGYTF

d_gene: TRBD2
j_gene: TRBJ2-1
v_gene: TRBV6-5
abundance: NA
CDR3nt: TGTGCCAGCAGTTACGCCCTTGGACTAGCGGGAGCTGATGAGCAGTTCTTC
CDR3aa: CASSYALGLAGADEQFF

d_gene: NA
j_gene: TRBJ2-2
v_gene: TRBV5-5
abundance: NA
CDR3nt: TGTGCCAGCAGCTTGGCAGGCCAGAACACCGGGGAGCTGTTTTTT
CDR3aa: CASSLAGQNTGELFF

d_gene: NA
j_gene: TRBJ1-6
v_gene: TRBV7-9
abundance: few
CDR3nt: TGTGCCAGCAGCGACGGGACGGTTAATTCACCCCTCCACTTT
CDR3aa: CASSDGTVNSPLHF

d_gene: NA
j_gene: TRBJ2-3
v_gene: TRBV18
abundance: few
CDR3nt: TGTGCCAGCTCACCCGTCCTCCGCACAGATACGCAGTATTTT
CDR3aa: CASSPVLRTDTQYF

d_gene: NA
j_gene: TRBJ1-1
v_gene: TRBV5-3
abundance: NA
CDR3nt: TGTGCCAGAAGCTTGGATAACATGAACACTGAAGCTTTCTTT
CDR3aa: CARSLDNMNTEAFF

d_gene: NA
j_gene: TRBJ2-1
v_gene: TRBV4-3
abundance: many
CDR3nt: TGCGCCAGCAGCCAAGCCCATACGAGCTCCTACAATGAGCAGTTCTTC
CDR3aa: CASSQAHTSSYNEQFF

d_gene: TRBD1
j_gene: TRBJ1-4
v_gene: TRBV7-3
abundance: NA
CDR3nt: TGTACCAGCAGTTTCTTCGGGACAGGGGAGAGGCTCGGGGAAAAACTGTTTTTT
CDR3aa: CTSSFFGTGERLGEKLFF

d_gene: TRBD2
j_gene: TRBJ2-1
v_gene: TRBV29-1
abundance: many
CDR3nt: TGCAGCGTTGGGCCGAGCGGGACTAATTACAATGAGCAGTTCTTC
CDR3aa: CSVGPSGTNYNEQFF

d_gene: NA
j_gene: TRBJ2-5
v_gene: TRBV5-6
abundance: few
CDR3nt: TGTGCCAGCAGCTTGGGGGGTCCCGGTAGGGGCCAAGAGACCCAGTACTTC
CDR3aa: CASSLGGPGRGQETQYF

d_gene: NA
j_gene: TRBJ2-5
v_gene: TRBV20-1
abundance: few
CDR3nt: TGCAGTGCTAGAGTAACTATCCAAGAGACCCAGTACTTC
CDR3aa: CSARVTIQETQYF

d_gene: NA
j_gene: TRBJ1-5
v_gene: TRBV20-1
abundance: NA
CDR3nt: TGCAGTGCTGCGCCGAAGGGAAGGTATCAGCCCCAGCATTTT
CDR3aa: CSAAPKGRYQPQHF

d_gene: NA
j_gene: TRBJ2-7
v_gene: TRBV20-1
abundance: many
CDR3nt: TGCAGTGCCAGTGGGACGTCCCTGCTCTACGAGCAGTACTTC
CDR3aa: CSASGTSLLYEQYF

d_gene: NA
j_gene: TRBJ1-1
v_gene: TRBV5-1
abundance: NA
CDR3nt: TGCGCCAGCAGCTTGACAGATCAGAACACTGAAGCTTTCTTT
CDR3aa: CASSLTDQNTEAFF